The present entry profiles one T cell receptor beta chain with its context. Its specific antigen is unknown. It has no much larger one-base neighbor in the sample; base qualities were not kept. These data come from a study of human T cells and chemical hapten exposure (dated by TCRdb to the early 2020s). A note on the overall study: For sensitization, 2% DPC in acetone was applied to a roughly 2 cm by roughly 2 cm area of upper inner arm skin. Throughout the approximately 23-week study period, patients were also given weekly therapeutic DPC doses on the scalp. Patch testing was performed on the upper back with Finn chambers containing 0.01% DPC, and the patch tests were scored after 6 days according to International Contact Dermatitis Research Group standards. The mostly female patient cohort included alopecia areata with under or over 50% scalp involvement, alopecia totalis and alopecia universalis. Libraries were pooled for sequencing, and per-sample TCR yields varied mainly because of small differences in library volumes within the pool. In alopecia patients, the study followed how the peripheral blood TCR repertoire changed in vivo over primary and secondary sensitization to diphenylcyclopropenone (DPC), a hapten. Blood samples were taken from patients before sensitization (week 0) and at 2, 6 and about 24 weeks after DPC sensitization. For TCR sequencing, blood came from 25 to 30 alopecia patients at anywhere from one to four time points (pre-sensitization, 2, 6 and 24 weeks). The investigation overall reported the following: The number of PT1 expanded TCRs positively correlated with patch test score, significant at thresholds 8, 16 and 32 but not 4. DPC sensitization did not change how many TCRs were above 1 in 1000 frequency, and no evidence was found of alterations in global repertoire structure. Expanded TCRs formed significantly more large CDR3 similarity clusters than pre-sensitization or healthy control sets, consistent with antigen-driven responses. Because all patients had alopecia, a presumed autoimmune disease, the immune response of the patients might differ from that of healthy individuals. After repeated subsampling, changes were observed in the strength of the expansion versus patch-test correlation and in the threshold at which the correlation became significant.

The CDR3 goes from the cysteine to the phenylalanine over 12 residues. CDR3 DNA only is kept here, 36 bases in frame from base 1. CDR1 and CDR2, looked up from the germline V gene, are MNHEY and SVGEGT. A distance of 6 bases separates the germline ends of V and J, which lose 6 bases and 1 base respectively. Libraries were prepared through RACE. Sequencing instrument: NextSeq 500. During library preparation, unique molecular identifiers were attached to individual cDNA molecules so that TCRs could be counted quantitatively and reproducibly. Both TCR alpha and TCR beta chains were sequenced from each blood RNA sample. In the paper's pipeline: Samples had a median of about 96,000 TCRs, with a range from roughly 23,224 to 750,000. V, J and CDR3 annotation of the TCR reads was performed with the Decombinator software suite. For the PS versus PT1 abundance plots, all samples were subsampled to the same number of TCRs (28,000). Expanded TCRs were defined as absent before sensitization and observed at least eight times at the 2-week time point. The raw public data were reprocessed by TCRdb itself: fastp quality trimming at Q25, MiXCR clonotype calling, in-frame beta chains only. Rows with one shared CDR3 protein collapse into an entry with the most common genes and DNA. For this entry, the V and J calls and clone size follow TCRdb and not the study's own pipeline. Present in this sample are more than 150,000 distinct CDR3 sequences, almost 30% of which were seen just once. The ten largest clones represent less than 3.5% of the sample.

The time point label of this sample denotes: pre-sensitization, week 0. The treatment or condition label here, explained by the study, means: therapeutic diphenylcyclopropenone sensitization with weekly scalp DPC. At every patch-test visit, the blood draw took place before the patch test was put on. Eligible patients were aged 18 to 70, diagnosed with alopecia, deemed suitable for DPC therapy, and excluded if pregnant. Unfractionated whole blood was collected in Tempus Blood RNA tubes, and total RNA was extracted from that blood. The sequence joins TRBV6-2 or TRBV6-3 to TRBJ1-1; too little of a D gene remains to name it. The receptor's source is a woman aged 25-40 years with alopecia areata. Some clones in this sample may be carry-over from other donors' samples. The input for sequencing was whole blood, taken in connection with sensitization to the hapten diphenylcyclopropenone (DPC). This receptor has the CDR3 CASSRANTEAFF. The DNA reads as follows: TGTGCCAGCAGCCGGGCGAACACTGAAGCTTTCTTT.